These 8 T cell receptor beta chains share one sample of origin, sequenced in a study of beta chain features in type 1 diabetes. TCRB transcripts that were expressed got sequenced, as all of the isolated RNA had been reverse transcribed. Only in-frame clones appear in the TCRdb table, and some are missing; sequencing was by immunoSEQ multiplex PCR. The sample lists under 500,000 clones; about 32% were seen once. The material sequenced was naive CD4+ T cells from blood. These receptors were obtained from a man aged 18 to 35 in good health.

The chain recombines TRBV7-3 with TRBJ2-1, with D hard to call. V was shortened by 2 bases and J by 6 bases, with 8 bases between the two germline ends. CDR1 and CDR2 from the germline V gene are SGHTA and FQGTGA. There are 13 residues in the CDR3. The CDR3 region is CASSLPATNEQFF. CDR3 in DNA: TGTGCCAGCAGCTTACCAGCTACCAATGAGCAGTTCTTC.

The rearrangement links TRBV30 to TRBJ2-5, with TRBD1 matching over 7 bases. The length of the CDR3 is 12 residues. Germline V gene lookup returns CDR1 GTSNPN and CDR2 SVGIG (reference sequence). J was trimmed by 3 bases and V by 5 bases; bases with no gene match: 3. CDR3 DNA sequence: TGTGCCTGGGGGGACAGTGAAGAGACCCAGTACTTC. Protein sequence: CAWGDSEETQYF.

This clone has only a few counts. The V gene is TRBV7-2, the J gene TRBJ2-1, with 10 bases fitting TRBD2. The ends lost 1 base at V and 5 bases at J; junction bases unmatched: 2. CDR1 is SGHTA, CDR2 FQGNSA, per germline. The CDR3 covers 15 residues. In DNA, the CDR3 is TGTGCCAGCAGCTTAGAACTAGCGGGGAACAATGAGCAGTTCTTC. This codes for CASSLELAGNNEQFF. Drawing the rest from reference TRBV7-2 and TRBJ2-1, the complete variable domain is GAGVSQSPSNKVTEKGKDVELRCDPISGHTALYWYRQSLGQGLEFLIYFQGNSAPDKSGLPSDRFSAERTGGSVSTLTIQRTQQEDSAVYLCASSLELAGNNEQFFGPGTRLTVL.

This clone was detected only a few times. For the CDR3, the DNA is TGTGCCAGCAGCTTAGCGGGACCTGCCTACGAGCAGTACTTC. Its translation: CASSLAGPAYEQYF. V gene TRBV7-2 combines with J gene TRBJ2-7, with D perhaps being TRBD1 or TRBD2 (5 bases each). Trimming cost V 0 bases and J 2 bases, with 8 bases left between them. The CDR3 runs 14 residues. In germline, CDR1 is SGHTA, CDR2 FQGNSA.

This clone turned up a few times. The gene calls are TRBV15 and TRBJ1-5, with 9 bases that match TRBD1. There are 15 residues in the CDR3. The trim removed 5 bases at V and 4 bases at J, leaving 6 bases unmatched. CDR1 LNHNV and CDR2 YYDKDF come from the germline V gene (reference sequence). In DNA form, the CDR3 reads TGTGCCACCAGCGTAAGGACAGGGGAGAATCAGCCCCAGCATTTT. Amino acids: CATSVRTGENQPQHF. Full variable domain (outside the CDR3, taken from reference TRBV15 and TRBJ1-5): DAMVIQNPRYQVTQFGKPVTLSCSQTLNHNVMYWYQQKSSQAPKLLFHYYDKDFNNEADTPDNFQSRRPNTSFCFLDIRSPGLGDTAMYLCATSVRTGENQPQHFGDGTRLSIL.

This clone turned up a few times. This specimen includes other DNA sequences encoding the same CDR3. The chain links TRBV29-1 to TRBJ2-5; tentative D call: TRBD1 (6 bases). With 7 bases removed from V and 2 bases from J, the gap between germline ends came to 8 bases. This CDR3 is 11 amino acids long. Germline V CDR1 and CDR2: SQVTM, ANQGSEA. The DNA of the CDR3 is TGCAGCGCCGGACAGCAAGAGACCCAGTACTTC. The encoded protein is CSAGQQETQYF.

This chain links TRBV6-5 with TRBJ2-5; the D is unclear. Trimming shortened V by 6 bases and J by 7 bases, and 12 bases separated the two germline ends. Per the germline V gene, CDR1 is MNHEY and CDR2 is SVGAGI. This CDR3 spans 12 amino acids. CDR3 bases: TGTGCCAGCAGGACTTCCACCGGGACCCAGTACTTC. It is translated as CASRTSTGTQYF.

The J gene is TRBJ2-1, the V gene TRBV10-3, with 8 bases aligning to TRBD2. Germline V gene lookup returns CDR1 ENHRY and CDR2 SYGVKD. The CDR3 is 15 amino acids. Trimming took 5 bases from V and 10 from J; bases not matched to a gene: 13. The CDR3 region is CAISPGIAGNHEQFF. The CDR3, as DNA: TGTGCCATCAGTCCCGGGATAGCGGGAAACCACGAGCAGTTCTTC.